The 22 T cell receptor beta chains in this list originate from one sample, sequenced in a study of T cells in Graves' hyperthyroidism and ophthalmopathy. RNA transcripts provided the source from which TCR beta CDR3 regions were amplified. The TCR CDR3 was amplified in a first-round RT-PCR using the HTBI primer set. One entry per CDR3 protein, called by TCRdb with MiXCR from the multiplex PCR reads. The sample carries nearly 600,000 distinct CDR3 sequences, about 14% recorded once. Material: blood. The receptors derive from a woman aged 18-29 years with Graves' ophthalmopathy.

The chain has TRBV30 and TRBJ2-6; D not certain. Germline values: CDR1 GTSNPN, CDR2 SVGIG (reference sequence). The CDR3 length is 13 residues. V was trimmed by 3 bases and J by 1 base, leaving 4 bases between them. The CDR3 protein is CAWSLSGANVLTF. The CDR3 DNA reads TGTGCCTGGAGCCTTTCTGGGGCCAACGTCCTGACTTTC.

V and J are TRBV4-3 and TRBJ2-3; TRBD2 matches 7 bases. The CDR3 totals 17 residues. The trim removed 0 bases at V and 0 bases at J, leaving 6 bases unmatched. CDR1 LGHNA and CDR2 YSLEER come from the germline V gene. The chain's CDR3 is CASSQDGPSGSTDTQYF. CDR3 bases: TGCGCCAGCAGCCAAGATGGCCCTAGCGGAAGCACAGATACGCAGTATTTT.

The chain recombines TRBV19 with TRBJ1-3; 8 nucleotides align to TRBD1. The CDR3 is made up of 14 amino acids. Germline CDR1 LNHDA, CDR2 SQIVND (reference sequence). J gave up 3 bases and V 4 bases, and 2 bases lay outside the gene matches. CDR3 in DNA: TGTGCCAGTAGTACGACAGGGGTTGGAAACACCATATATTTT. As protein: CASSTTGVGNTIYF.

This clonotype was observed many times. The genes are TRBV12-3 or TRBV12-4 and TRBJ2-1, with 9 nucleotides matching TRBD1. V shed 3 bases and J 7 bases; nucleotides not matched to a gene: 10. The CDR3 consists of 16 residues. The CDR3 sequence is CASSFPRGTGLNEQFF. As DNA, the CDR3 is TGTGCCAGCAGTTTCCCGCGCGGGACAGGGTTAAATGAGCAGTTCTTC.

The genes are TRBV20-1 and TRBJ1-3; 10 bases align to TRBD1. Per the germline V gene, CDR1 is DFQATT and CDR2 is SNEGSKA (reference sequence). V lost 1 base and J lost 2; bases outside the gene matches: 14. The CDR3 runs 19 residues. CDR3 nucleotides: TGCAGTGCTAGAGGGCCGGGACAGGGGTTTGGGGGGGCTGGAAACACCATATATTTT. Its translation: CSARGPGQGFGGAGNTIYF.

The V call is TRBV20-1, the J call TRBJ1-2, with D possibly being TRBD1 (5 bases). Trimming left V 3 bases short and J 4 bases short, with 18 bases between. The CDR3 consists of 15 residues. CDR1 is DFQATT and CDR2 is SNEGSKA in the germline V gene (reference sequence). CDR3 bases: TGCAGTGCTAGGAATTGGGCAGGGCAATTCTATGGCTACACCTTC. It is translated as CSARNWAGQFYGYTF.

This chain links TRBV28 with TRBJ2-7; D tentatively reads TRBD1 or TRBD2 (5 bases each). CDR3 size: 15 residues. Germline lookup yields CDR1 MDHEN and CDR2 SYDVKM. With 5 bases removed from V and 0 bases from J, the gap between germline ends came to 14 bases. The CDR3 nucleotides are TGTGCCAGCAGTACTCCGGGACGGACCTCCTACGAGCAGTACTTC. It specifies CASSTPGRTSYEQYF.

There are many counts of this clonotype. J is TRBJ2-2 and V is TRBV2; tentatively, D is TRBD2 (5 bases). The CDR3 is 15 amino acids. Germline CDR1 and CDR2: SNHLY and FYNNEI. V lost 0 bases to trimming and J lost 5 bases, with 10 bases between them. The CDR3 sequence is CASSEAYTRTGELFF. DNA of the CDR3: TGTGCCAGCAGTGAAGCGTATACTAGAACCGGGGAGCTGTTTTTT.

This clonotype was observed a handful of times. The J gene is TRBJ2-1, the V gene TRBV7-9, with D hard to call. The V and J ends lost 8 bases and 7 bases respectively, with 15 bases between them. CDR3 length: 13 amino acids. From germline, CDR1 is SEHNR and CDR2 FQNEAQ (reference sequence). CDR3 nucleotides: TGTGCCAGCCTACCTCGGACCAGAAATGAGCAGTTCTTC. It specifies CASLPRTRNEQFF.

The chain is built from TRBV19 and TRBJ1-5; 8 bases are shared with TRBD1. Trimming removed 1 base from V and 3 bases from J; junction bases left unmatched: 2. This CDR3 comprises 15 residues. CDR1 and CDR2 from the germline V gene are LNHDA and SQIVND (reference sequence). CDR3 in DNA: TGTGCCAGTAGTATAGGACAGGGGTTCAATCAGCCCCAGCATTTT. Its protein product is CASSIGQGFNQPQHF.

The chain carries TRBV19 and TRBJ1-2; perhaps TRBD1 as D (6 bases). Germline CDR1 is LNHDA and CDR2 is SQIVND (reference sequence). V was shortened by 7 bases and J by 8 bases, with 11 bases between the two germline ends. The CDR3 is 11 residues long. CDR3 nucleotide sequence: TGTGCCAGTATTTCGACAGGAGGCTACACCTTC. Its protein product is CASISTGGYTF.

The V call is TRBV9, the J call TRBJ2-1; possible D gene TRBD2, 5 bases. The CDR3 sequence is 11 residues long. V was pared by 3 bases and J by 10 bases, with 8 bases between. Germline V gives CDR1 SGDLS, CDR2 YYNGEE. The chain's CDR3 is CASSAPGEQFF. The CDR3 DNA follows: TGTGCCAGCAGCGCCCCGGGAGAGCAGTTCTTC.

In this sample, this clonotype turned up many times. The rearrangement joins TRBV11-3 to TRBJ2-7, with D possibly TRBD1 on 5 matching bases. Germline V gives CDR1 SGHNT, CDR2 YENEEA. The CDR3 has 13 amino acids. V shed 4 bases and J shed 3 bases, with 10 bases lying between them. CDR3 loop: CASSSGFFYEQYF. CDR3 coding DNA: TGTGCCAGCAGCTCAGGGTTCTTCTACGAGCAGTACTTC.

This clonotype was seen at least ten times. V usage is TRBV7-3 and J usage is TRBJ2-7; 7 bases line up with TRBD1. Germline values: CDR1 SGHTA, CDR2 FQGTGA. After removal of 5 bases from V and 5 bases from J, the junction contained 6 bases not matched to a gene. The CDR3 consists of 13 residues. Here the CDR3 DNA reads TGTGCCAGCAGCCCCGGGACAGCTAACGAGCAGTACTTC. The encoded protein is CASSPGTANEQYF. Together with reference TRBV7-3 and TRBJ2-7, the CDR3 gives the full variable domain: GAGVSQTPSNKVTEKGKYVELRCDPISGHTALYWYRQSLGQGPEFLIYFQGTGAADDSGLPNDRFFAVRPEGSVSTLKIQRTERGDSAVYLCASSPGTANEQYFGPGTRLTVT.

On this clonotype itself: A much larger clone is a single base away; this may be a read error. The chain is built from TRBV18 and TRBJ1-5, with D hard to call. The germline V gene has CDR1 KGHSH and CDR2 LQKENI. The CDR3 loop spans 13 amino acids. CDR3 in amino acids: CASSPAEDQLQHF. CDR3 DNA sequence: TGTGCCAGCTCACCCGCCGAGGACCAGCTCCAGCATTTT.

The V and J genes are TRBV9 and TRBJ1-5; D gene uncertain. Per the germline V gene, CDR1 is SGDLS and CDR2 is YYNGEE. The CDR3 loop spans 13 amino acids. V lost 3 bases and J 6 bases, leaving 10 bases between the germline ends. This CDR3 is CASSGSGGQPQHF. As DNA, the CDR3 is TGTGCCAGCAGCGGTTCGGGCGGTCAGCCCCAGCATTTT.

In its sample, this clonotype was seen many times. The V and J genes are TRBV7-2 and TRBJ1-6; 7 bases are a match to TRBD1. With V trimmed by 5 bases and J by 9 bases, 13 bases remained unmatched. The germline V gene has CDR1 SGHTA and CDR2 FQGNSA. This CDR3 contains 16 residues. CDR3 amino acids: CASSATQGGAGSPLHF. The CDR3 region has the DNA TGTGCCAGCAGCGCCACCCAGGGGGGGGCGGGTTCACCCCTCCACTTT.

This clonotype was seen many times. The gene calls are TRBV20-1 and TRBJ2-1; D tentatively reads TRBD1 or TRBD2 (6 bases each). The CDR3 is made up of 13 amino acids. V was pared by 5 bases and J by 7 bases, with 15 bases between. The germline gives CDR1 DFQATT, CDR2 SNEGSKA (reference sequence). In nucleotides, the CDR3 is TGCAGTGCTTTAGTGGGGGGCCGAAATGAGCAGTTCTTC. Translation gives CSALVGGRNEQFF.

Details on this clonotype: Mismatch with germline at one junction end may stem from a read error. The rearrangement links TRBV5-1 to TRBJ2-7; 8 bases match TRBD2. The CDR3 runs 15 residues. Germline V CDR1 and CDR2: SGHRS, YFSETQ. The CDR3 coding sequence is TGTGCCAGCAGCTTGGGGAGCGGGGGACTCTACGAGCAGTACTTC. Amino acid sequence: CASSLGSGGLYEQYF.

In its sample, this clonotype was seen a few times. The J gene is TRBJ1-2, the V gene TRBV10-3; the D is unclear. Germline CDR1 and CDR2: ENHRY and SYGVKD. The CDR3 totals 13 residues. V was cut by 6 bases and J by 6 bases, with 14 bases left in between. The DNA of the CDR3 is TGTGCCATCAGGAAGGACGGTAATGATGGCTACACCTTC. This gives the protein CAIRKDGNDGYTF.

On this clonotype: A much larger clone lies a single base off, so this may be a read error. The gene calls are TRBV18 and TRBJ2-7; either TRBD1 or TRBD2 may supply D (6 bases each). The CDR3 totals 16 residues. CDR1 is KGHSH, CDR2 LQKENI, per germline. CDR3 sequence (DNA): TGTGCCAGTCTACCTACGGGGGCCCCATTCGCCTACGAGCGGTACTTC. Protein product: CASLPTGAPFAYERYF.

This clonotype was seen repeatedly, ten times or more. The chain links TRBV20-1 to TRBJ2-3; the D gene is possibly TRBD1 (6 bases). V lost 3 bases, J lost 0 bases, and 13 bases lay in between. The V gene's germline CDR1 is DFQATT and CDR2 SNEGSKA (reference sequence). CDR3 length equals 15 residues. CDR3 bases: TGCAGTGCTAGTATGGACAGTCCTAGCACAGATACGCAGTATTTT. This sequence encodes CSASMDSPSTDTQYF.